Following are 26 T cell receptor beta chains from one sample sequenced in a study of cytomegalovirus exposure and HLA in healthy donors. 60 Vbeta and 13 Jbeta primers were used in PCR. Clones were sequenced by immunoSEQ multiplex PCR, and TCRdb holds only the in-frame ones, with some missing. The sample has 150,000 or so clones; around three quarters are singletons. The sequenced sample was PBMCs. The receptor set was obtained from a man aged 35 to 55 in good health and CMV-seronegative.

The chain is built from TRBV7-2 and TRBJ2-5, with D perhaps TRBD2 (7 bases). CDR1 SGHTA and CDR2 FQGNSA come from the germline V gene. The CDR3 contains 12 residues. Trimming shortened V by 1 base and J by 12 bases, and 12 bases separated the two germline ends. The chain's CDR3 is CASSLVRGGEYF. The CDR3 DNA reads as TGTGCCAGCAGCTTAGTCAGGGGAGGGGAGTACTTC.

V is TRBV2 and J is TRBJ2-5; D is unresolved. V was clipped by 5 bases and J by 5 bases, with 12 bases between them. Germline V gene lookup returns CDR1 SNHLY and CDR2 FYNNEI. The CDR3 is 13 amino acids. CDR3 region: CASSSEKEETQYF. CDR3 coding DNA: TGTGCCAGCAGTTCGGAGAAGGAGGAGACCCAGTACTTC.

V and J are TRBV7-9 and TRBJ1-4, with 12 bases aligning to TRBD1. This CDR3 is built from 17 residues. V was pared by 4 bases and J by 7 bases, with 10 bases of the junction left unmatched. Germline lookup yields CDR1 SEHNR and CDR2 FQNEAQ (reference sequence). The CDR3 sequence: CASSWGTGGGEGEKLFF. DNA for the CDR3: TGTGCCAGCAGCTGGGGGACAGGGGGCGGAGAGGGTGAAAAACTGTTTTTT.

The chain couples TRBV7-9 to TRBJ2-3, with 8 bases identical to TRBD2. CDR1 is SEHNR, CDR2 FQNEAQ, per germline (reference sequence). V gave up 7 bases and J gave up 0 bases; unmatched junction bases: 0. The CDR3 contains 13 residues. CDR3 amino acids: CASKRESTDTQYF. For the CDR3, the DNA is TGTGCCAGCAAGCGGGAGAGCACAGATACGCAGTATTTT. Combining the CDR3 with reference TRBV7-9 and TRBJ2-3 gives the whole variable domain DTGVSQNPRHKITKRGQNVTFRCDPISEHNRLYWYRQTLGQGPEFLTYFQNEAQLEKSRLLSDRFSAERPKGSFSTLEIQRTEQGDSAMYLCASKRESTDTQYFGPGTRLTVL.

The chain employs TRBV5-4 and TRBJ2-2, with TRBD2 matching 12 bases. Germline V CDR1 and CDR2: SGHNT, YYREEE (reference sequence). J gave up 5 bases and V 4 bases, and 3 bases lay outside the gene matches. The CDR3 spans 15 residues. The CDR3 spells CASSRGLAGTGELFF. DNA for the CDR3: TGTGCCAGCAGCAGAGGACTAGCGGGAACCGGGGAGCTGTTTTTT.

J is TRBJ1-5 and V is TRBV5-6, with 10 bases fitting TRBD1. Germline CDR1 SGHDT, CDR2 YYEEEE. With 2 bases clipped from V and 4 bases from J, the junction kept 6 bases outside the gene matches. The CDR3 spans 16 residues. The CDR3 reads CASSLQGQGINQPQHF. CDR3 DNA sequence: TGTGCCAGCAGCTTACAGGGACAGGGGATTAATCAGCCCCAGCATTTT.

This chain connects TRBV7-2 to TRBJ2-7, with a possible D match to TRBD2 (6 bases). The CDR3 covers 15 residues. With 1 base removed from V and 4 bases from J, the gap between germline ends came to 14 bases. Germline loops: CDR1 SGHTA, CDR2 FQGNSA. CDR3: CASSLESSALYEQYV. CDR3 DNA sequence: TGTGCCAGCAGCTTAGAGTCTAGCGCCCTATACGAGCAGTACGTC.

J is TRBJ2-3 and V is TRBV27, with 7 bases lining up with TRBD2. The V gene end was trimmed by 6 bases and the J gene end by 2 bases; junction bases not matched to a gene: 5. The CDR3 loop spans 14 amino acids. Germline CDR1 and CDR2: MNHEY and SMNVEV (reference sequence). CDR3 in DNA: TGTGCCAGCAGACACGGACTAGACACAGATACGCAGTATTTT. It yields the protein CASRHGLDTDTQYF.

The rearrangement joins TRBV6-1 to TRBJ1-4, with 9 bases lining up with TRBD1. Trimming cost V 9 bases and J 7 bases; bases outside gene matches: 3. Germline values: CDR1 MNHNS, CDR2 SASEGT. The CDR3 is 12 amino acids. CDR3: CASRTGVEKLFF. CDR3 bases: TGTGCCAGTAGGACAGGGGTTGAAAAACTGTTTTTT.

The chain recombines TRBV30 with TRBJ1-1, with TRBD1 identical over 8 bases. The CDR3 contains 15 residues. The J segment lost 6 bases and the V segment lost 0 bases, leaving 9 bases of the junction unmatched. Per germline, CDR1 GTSNPN and CDR2 SVGIG (reference sequence). The CDR3 bases are TGTGCCTGGAGTGTAACCTGGGACAGGCTCCCTGAAGCTTTCTTT. This sequence encodes CAWSVTWDRLPEAFF.

This sequence joins TRBV4-1 and TRBJ2-1; TRBD2 aligns across 10 bases. V shed 4 bases and J 3 bases; nucleotides not matched to a gene: 0. Germline CDR1 reads MGHRA; CDR2 reads YSYEKL. This CDR3 region has 14 residues. The CDR3 is CASSPSGGYNEQFF. CDR3 in DNA: TGCGCCAGCAGCCCTAGCGGGGGCTACAATGAGCAGTTCTTC.

V is TRBV20-1 and J is TRBJ2-5, with D uncertain. The CDR3 is 10 residues long. The germline V gene encodes CDR1 DFQATT and CDR2 SNEGSKA (reference sequence). Deletions cut 0 bases from V and 7 bases from J, with 3 bases between. This CDR3 reads CSARDGTQYF. The CDR3 bases are TGCAGTGCTAGAGACGGGACCCAGTACTTC.

The chain has TRBV7-2 and TRBJ1-2; 7 nucleotides agree with TRBD1. In germline, CDR1 is SGHTA, CDR2 FQGNSA. CDR3 size: 15 residues. V gave up 5 bases and J gave up 6 bases; unmatched junction bases: 12. CDR3 loop: CASSPRTGLLDGYTF. CDR3 DNA sequence: TGTGCCAGCAGCCCTCGGACAGGATTATTGGATGGCTACACCTTC.

This rearrangement joins TRBV7-9 to TRBJ2-1, with TRBD1 identical over 8 bases. Germline values: CDR1 SEHNR, CDR2 FQNEAQ (reference sequence). Trimming cost V 9 bases and J 8 bases; bases outside gene matches: 3. CDR3 size: 11 residues. CDR3 nucleotides: TGTGCCAGTAACAGGGGGTATGAGCAGTTCTTC. It is translated as CASNRGYEQFF.

The chain is built from TRBV2 and TRBJ1-6, with a possible D match to TRBD1 (5 bases). This CDR3 contains 15 residues. V dropped 7 bases and J dropped 7 bases, with 17 bases sitting between them. The germline CDR1 and CDR2 sequences are SNHLY and FYNNEI. The CDR3 here is CASMEGRTENSPLHF. The CDR3 region has the DNA TGTGCCAGCATGGAGGGGCGGACGGAGAATTCACCCCTCCACTTT.

The rearrangement links TRBV6-5 to TRBJ1-5; D possibly corresponds to TRBD1 (6 bases). CDR1 is MNHEY and CDR2 is SVGAGI in the germline V gene. This CDR3 spans 13 amino acids. V lost 9 bases, J lost 0 bases, and 9 bases lay in between. CDR3 amino acids: CASSQGSNQPQHF. CDR3 DNA: TGTGCCAGTTCACAGGGTAGCAATCAGCCCCAGCATTTT.

The chain couples TRBV7-2 to TRBJ2-7; 8 positions agree with TRBD2. Germline CDR1 SGHTA, CDR2 FQGNSA. The CDR3 consists of 15 residues. Losses at the gene ends were 2 bases for V and 0 bases for J; bases not matched to a gene: 3. CDR3 protein: CASSLLSGSSYEQYF. CDR3 nucleotides: TGTGCCAGCAGCTTACTGAGCGGGAGCTCCTACGAGCAGTACTTC.

The CDR3: CAWSGQGLGEQYV. The CDR3 DNA is TGTGCCTGGTCAGGACAGGGGTTGGGGGAGCAGTACGTC. The V and J genes are TRBV30 and TRBJ2-7, with 9 bases lining up with TRBD1. Germline CDR1 GTSNPN, CDR2 SVGIG (reference sequence). The CDR3 length is 13 residues. J was trimmed by 7 bases and V by 5 bases; bases with no gene match: 9.

This chain joins TRBV18 and TRBJ1-2; the match to TRBD1 covers 7 bases. There are 14 residues in the CDR3. CDR1 and CDR2 from the germline V gene are KGHSH and LQKENI. The ends lost 3 bases at V and 4 bases at J; junction bases unmatched: 5. CDR3 sequence reads: CASSPRTGLYGYTF. CDR3 DNA sequence: TGTGCCAGCTCACCTAGGACAGGACTCTATGGCTACACCTTC.

This clone was recorded a few times. The V call is TRBV7-2, the J call TRBJ1-1; 7 bases fit TRBD1. The CDR3 totals 13 residues. Germline trimming cut 9 bases from V and 2 bases from J; bases unmatched to any gene: 6. From germline, CDR1 is SGHTA and CDR2 FQGNSA. The CDR3 reads CASRQGSNTEAFF. In DNA form, the CDR3 reads TGTGCCAGTCGACAGGGTTCAAACACTGAAGCTTTCTTT.

The V gene is TRBV5-1, the J gene TRBJ1-3; D perhaps matches TRBD1 (6 bases). The V end lost 4 bases, the J end lost 4 bases, and 12 bases lay between the germline ends. The CDR3 covers 14 residues. Germline CDR1 is SGHRS and CDR2 is YFSETQ. The CDR3 protein is CASSAPDRGNTIYF. The CDR3 DNA is TGCGCCAGCAGCGCCCCGGACAGAGGAAACACCATATATTTT.

The chain carries TRBV2 and TRBJ2-1, with D unresolved. The CDR3 has 12 residues. Germline V CDR1 and CDR2: SNHLY, FYNNEI. V lost 4 bases, J lost 5 bases, and 6 bases lay in between. The CDR3 sequence: CASSVSDNEQFF. CDR3 nucleotide sequence: TGTGCCAGCAGTGTGTCGGACAATGAGCAGTTCTTC. Filled out from reference TRBV2 and TRBJ2-1, the complete variable domain reads EPEVTQTPSHQVTQMGQEVILRCVPISNHLYFYWYRQILGQKVEFLVSFYNNEISEKSEIFDDQFSVERPDGSNFTLKIRSTKLEDSAMYFCASSVSDNEQFFGPGTRLTVL.

The chain recombines TRBV5-4 with TRBJ2-7, with 11 bases identical to TRBD2. Germline values: CDR1 SGHNT, CDR2 YYREEE (reference sequence). V lost 4 bases and J lost 3; bases outside the gene matches: 15. The CDR3 loop spans 18 amino acids. The chain's CDR3 is CASSIGPGTSGSIYEQYF. DNA for the CDR3: TGTGCCAGCAGCATAGGACCGGGAACTAGCGGGAGTATCTACGAGCAGTACTTC.

The V gene is TRBV2, the J gene TRBJ2-4, with unresolved D. Per the germline V gene, CDR1 is SNHLY and CDR2 is FYNNEI. The CDR3 runs 11 residues. Trimming stripped 5 bases from V and 6 bases from J, with 5 bases between. The CDR3 DNA reads TGTGCCAGCAGTCTCCTAAACATTCAGTACTTC. Encoded protein: CASSLLNIQYF.

The chain combines TRBV2 with TRBJ1-5; possibly TRBD1 for D (5 bases). Looked up from germline, CDR1 is SNHLY and CDR2 is FYNNEI. The CDR3 consists of 14 residues. Trimming removed 7 bases at V and 3 bases at J, with 13 bases between. CDR3 region: CASIPDRFNQPQHF. In nucleotides, the CDR3 is TGTGCCAGCATCCCCGACAGATTCAATCAGCCCCAGCATTTT. The full variable domain, with the rest looked up from reference TRBV2 and TRBJ1-5, is EPEVTQTPSHQVTQMGQEVILRCVPISNHLYFYWYRQILGQKVEFLVSFYNNEISEKSEIFDDQFSVERPDGSNFTLKIRSTKLEDSAMYFCASIPDRFNQPQHFGDGTRLSIL.

This clone turned up a few times. The chain combines TRBV7-3 with TRBJ2-1, with 7 bases that match TRBD2. This CDR3 comprises 13 residues. V gave up 5 bases and J gave up 4 bases; unmatched junction bases: 2. The germline V gene encodes CDR1 SGHTA and CDR2 FQGTGA. The CDR3 DNA sequence: TGTGCCAGCAGCCGGACTAGTTACAATGAGCAGTTCTTC. Translated, it gives CASSRTSYNEQFF.